The following is a T cell receptor beta chain sequence with its context. This sample was taken from a study of CD8 T cells in Susac syndrome. An amount of RNA that ranged from roughly 0.5 to 1 ug was reverse transcribed with random hexamers. An immunoSEQ multiplex PCR amplified TCR beta CDR3 over 54 Vbeta and 13 Jbeta. MiXCR was run by TCRdb on the immunoSEQ multiplex PCR reads, yielding one entry per CDR3 protein. The sample lists around 300,000 distinct CDR3 sequences; roughly 85% were seen once. Looked up from germline, CDR1 is KGHDR and CDR2 is SFDVKD. The CDR3 totals 14 residues. Trimming took 8 bases from V and 1 from J, leaving 10 bases between them.

This clonotype was obtained from a human donor with multiple sclerosis. The V gene is TRBV24-1, the J gene TRBJ2-2; D assignment may be TRBD1 or TRBD2 (5 bases each). Sequenced material: CD8+ T cells from PBMCs. The CDR3 here is CATKGRGNTGELFF. In DNA, the CDR3 is TGTGCCACCAAGGGACGGGGGAACACCGGGGAGCTGTTTTTT.